The sequence of this T cell receptor (beta chain) was determined in a study of blood T cell repertoires in COVID-19 (dated by TCRdb to between 2020 and 2021). A note on the overall study: Samples from collaborators originated in the United States, Italy and Spain and spanned both the acute and convalescent phases of COVID-19. The prospective study material was composed of cDNA or gDNA derived from T cells, B-cell-depleted T cells, or PBMCs. The dataset comprised deeply sampled blood TCRbeta repertoires from subjects exposed to, actively infected with, or recovered from COVID-19. The repertoires were released in a freely available public database intended as a resource for research on the immune response to SARS-CoV-2. The samples were drawn from the first 160 participants of the ongoing ImmuneRACE study and from 1,200 or so subjects provided by 6 global collaborators. The sample metadata nearly always contained a de-identified subject ID, COVID-19 status, age in years and sex. Where available, HLA class I and class II types were taken from metadata supplied by the sample provider and were not determined by assay-based typing. What the research found in general, with its limitations: The quantity of clinical and demographic metadata differed by source and by participant and was supplied without curation.

TCRbeta CDR3 regions were amplified from genomic DNA by means of the immunoSEQ Assay, a bias-controlled multiplex PCR. The authors' analysis ran thus. The number of nucleated cells in each sample was estimated by amplification of reference gene primers within the assay. To quantify the absolute abundance of each unique TCRbeta CDR3 rearrangement, sequence reads were collapsed and filtered. For each sample, productive Simpson clonality was calculated as the square root of Simpson's diversity index over productive rearrangements. The table was pulled from immuneACCESS by TCRdb, which kept in-frame rearrangements only. Such tables lose some clones; where checked, under half of the loss comes from unresolved V genes, and the rest has no known cause. The V and J calls and clone size were taken over from that table, and D and trimming were inferred from the DNA. Within this sample are about 130,000 clones, with almost 80% of them counted one time only. The top ten constitute approximately 11% of the sample.

Another Seattle source contributed samples from volunteer blood donors who had recovered from COVID-19. Whole blood was collected in K2EDTA tubes by collaborating institutions according to the institutions' own protocols. For TCRbeta analysis, collaborators shipped samples in one of three forms: frozen whole blood, isolated PBMCs, or DNA extracted from either of those sample types. Notes on this clone: Its cognate antigen has yet to be identified. Base quality data are lacking; no much larger clone is found one base away.

CDR1 is given as KGHSH and CDR2 as LQKENI, both from the germline V gene. The CDR3 has 12 amino acids, counting the end cysteine and phenylalanine. Only CDR3 DNA remains: 36 bases, in frame from the first base. V was cut back by 3 bases and J by 3 bases, leaving a gap of 3 bases between them. Sample: peripheral blood. The rearranged segments are TRBV18 and TRBJ1-5; the D gene is not confidently resolved. The TCR was taken from a man in his 60s who had recovered from COVID-19. The CDR3 protein is CASSPSNQPQHF. The DNA is TGTGCCAGCTCACCCTCCAATCAGCCCCAGCATTTT.